The next 13 T cell receptor beta chains were all read from a single sample in a study of cytomegalovirus exposure and HLA in healthy donors. The data were produced by immunoSEQ multiplex PCR, yet TCRdb's version contains in-frame clones alone and is incomplete. Of around 94,000 clones listed, over 85% are singletons. Material for sequencing was PBMCs. Receptor source: a woman between 18 and 29 years old in good health and CMV-seronegative.

The chain recombines TRBV2 with TRBJ2-2; maybe TRBD1 (7 bases). The ends were cut back, 3 bases at V and 7 bases at J, with 12 bases in the middle. Germline loops: CDR1 SNHLY, CDR2 FYNNEI. This CDR3 is built from 14 residues. CDR3 loop: CASSDRGAVGELFF. DNA for the CDR3: TGTGCCAGCAGTGACAGGGGGGCGGTCGGGGAGCTGTTTTTT.

CDR3 DNA: TGTGCCAGTAGATCTCGAATGCGCACAGATACGCAGTATTTT. Protein sequence: CASRSRMRTDTQYF. The chain links TRBV7-6 to TRBJ2-3; D unclear. V was shortened by 9 bases and J by 1 base, with 14 bases between the two germline ends. Per the germline V gene, CDR1 is SGHVS and CDR2 is FNYEAQ. The CDR3 has 14 residues.

The chain employs TRBV21-1 and TRBJ2-7; TRBD2 is the table's D call and was not checked against the DNA. TRBV21-1 is classified as a pseudogene. This CDR3 is 12 amino acids long. The CDR3: CASRARCSEQYF. CDR3 nucleotide sequence: TGTGCCAGCAGAGCTAGATGCAGCGAGCAGTACTTC.

V usage is TRBV30 and J usage is TRBJ1-2, with a weak D call TRBD1 (5 bases). V shed 3 bases and J shed 3 bases, with 8 bases lying between them. CDR1 is GTSNPN, CDR2 SVGIG, per germline (reference sequence). The CDR3 spans 12 residues. The CDR3 DNA follows: TGTGCCTGGAGAGGGGAGGACTATGGCTACACCTTC. Translation: CAWRGEDYGYTF. The full variable domain, with the rest looked up from reference TRBV30 and TRBJ1-2, is SQTIHQWPATLVQPVGSPLSLECTVEGTSNPNLYWYRQAAGRGLQLLFYSVGIGQISSEVPQNLSASRPQDRQFILSSKKLLLSDSGFYLCAWRGEDYGYTFGSGTRLTVV.

The chain is built from TRBV30 and TRBJ2-7; 7 bases map to TRBD2. Germline V lookup: CDR1 GTSNPN, CDR2 SVGIG (reference sequence). CDR3 length equals 12 residues. The DNA of the CDR3 is TGTGCTCTCGGGGGGAGCTCCTACGAGCAGTACTTC. Translation gives CALGGSSYEQYF. The full variable domain, with the rest looked up from reference TRBV30 and TRBJ2-7, is SQTIHQWPATLVQPVGSPLSLECTVEGTSNPNLYWYRQAAGRGLQLLFYSVGIGQISSEVPQNLSASRPQDRQFILSSKKLLLSDSGFYLCALGGSSYEQYFGPGTRLTVT.

This chain uses TRBV7-2 with TRBJ2-7; TRBD1 matches 9 bases. This CDR3 is 16 amino acids long. Germline values: CDR1 SGHTA, CDR2 FQGNSA. Unmatched junction bases numbered 8, after V lost 5 bases and J lost 0 bases. CDR3 region: CASSPTGTGFSYEQYF. CDR3 nucleotide sequence: TGTGCCAGCAGCCCCACCGGGACAGGGTTCTCCTACGAGCAGTACTTC.

The V and J genes are TRBV4-1 and TRBJ2-3, with D possibly matching TRBD2 (6 bases). Germline CDR1 MGHRA, CDR2 YSYEKL. The CDR3 runs 16 residues. The germline V and J ends were trimmed by 0 bases and 1 base, with 11 bases remaining between them. The CDR3 protein is CASSQDPGVGTDTQYF. The CDR3 DNA reads TGCGCCAGCAGCCAAGATCCGGGGGTCGGCACAGATACGCAGTATTTT.

The CDR3 spells CASTSGGREQFF. As DNA, the CDR3 is TGTGCCAGCACCTCCGGGGGGAGAGAGCAGTTCTTC. The chain employs TRBV27 and TRBJ2-1, with TRBD2 matching over 7 bases. The germline V gene has CDR1 MNHEY and CDR2 SMNVEV (reference sequence). Unmatched junction bases numbered 7, after V lost 7 bases and J lost 10 bases. This CDR3 comprises 12 residues.

This clone has a single count. The V call is TRBV6-1, the J call TRBJ2-7, with a possible D match to TRBD2 (5 bases). Per the germline V gene, CDR1 is MNHNS and CDR2 is SASEGT. This CDR3 comprises 15 residues. Deletions cut 1 base from V and 7 bases from J, with 17 bases between. The CDR3 region has the DNA TGTGCCAGCAGTGAAGTCCCGGGAATGGTAGGGGAGCAGTACTTC. This sequence encodes CASSEVPGMVGEQYF.

This chain joins TRBV9 and TRBJ2-5; a weak D match, TRBD2 (6 bases). Germline V gene lookup returns CDR1 SGDLS and CDR2 YYNGEE. CDR3 size: 13 residues. Deletions cut 0 bases from V and 7 bases from J, with 10 bases between. CDR3 coding DNA: TGTGCCAGCAGCGTAGACCTGGGGGGGACCCAGTACTTC. This codes for CASSVDLGGTQYF.

V gene TRBV5-1 combines with J gene TRBJ2-1; TRBD1 agrees at 11 bases. Germline-derived CDR1 and CDR2 are SGHRS and YFSETQ. J was trimmed by 9 bases and V by 4 bases; bases with no gene match: 9. CDR3 size: 15 residues. CDR3 in amino acids: CASSHRDRGFSEQFF. CDR3 DNA: TGCGCCAGCAGCCACCGGGACAGGGGGTTCAGTGAGCAGTTCTTC.

This clone was seen a few times. The chain uses TRBV2 and TRBJ2-7; perhaps TRBD1 as D (5 bases). Germline V gene lookup returns CDR1 SNHLY and CDR2 FYNNEI. This CDR3 region has 11 residues. V lost 8 bases and J 4 bases, leaving 9 bases between the germline ends. In DNA, the CDR3 is TGTGCCAGCGGCAGGGTTTACGAGCAGTACTTC. It specifies CASGRVYEQYF. The variable domain in full, completed from reference TRBV2 and TRBJ2-7, reads EPEVTQTPSHQVTQMGQEVILRCVPISNHLYFYWYRQILGQKVEFLVSFYNNEISEKSEIFDDQFSVERPDGSNFTLKIRSTKLEDSAMYFCASGRVYEQYFGPGTRLTVT.

The V gene is TRBV7-2, the J gene TRBJ2-1; 11 nucleotides agree with TRBD2. The CDR3 contains 19 residues. Germline CDR1 reads SGHTA; CDR2 reads FQGNSA. Trimming cost V 0 bases and J 4 bases; bases outside gene matches: 11. The CDR3 loop reads CASSLALNSGRAGYNEQFF. Here the CDR3 DNA reads TGTGCCAGCAGCTTAGCACTAAATAGCGGGAGGGCGGGGTACAATGAGCAGTTCTTC. Full variable domain (outside the CDR3, taken from reference TRBV7-2 and TRBJ2-1): GAGVSQSPSNKVTEKGKDVELRCDPISGHTALYWYRQSLGQGLEFLIYFQGNSAPDKSGLPSDRFSAERTGGSVSTLTIQRTQQEDSAVYLCASSLALNSGRAGYNEQFFGPGTRLTVL.